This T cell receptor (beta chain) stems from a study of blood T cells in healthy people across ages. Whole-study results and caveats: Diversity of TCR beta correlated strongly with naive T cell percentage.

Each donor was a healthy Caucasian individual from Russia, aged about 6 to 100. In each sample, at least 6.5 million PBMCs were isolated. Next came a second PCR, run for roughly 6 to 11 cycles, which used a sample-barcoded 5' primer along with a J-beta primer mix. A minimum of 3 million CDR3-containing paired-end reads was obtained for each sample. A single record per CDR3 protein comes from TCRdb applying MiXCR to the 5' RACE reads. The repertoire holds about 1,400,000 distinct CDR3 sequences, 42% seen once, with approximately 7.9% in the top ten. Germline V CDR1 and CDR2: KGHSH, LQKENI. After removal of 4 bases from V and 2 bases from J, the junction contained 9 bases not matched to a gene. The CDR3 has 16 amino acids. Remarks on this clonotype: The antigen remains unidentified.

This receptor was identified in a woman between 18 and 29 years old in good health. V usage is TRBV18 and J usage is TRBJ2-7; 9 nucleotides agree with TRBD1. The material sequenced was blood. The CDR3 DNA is TGTGCCAGCTCACTCACGGGGACAGGGCAAACCTACGAGCAGTACTTC. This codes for CASSLTGTGQTYEQYF.